These 21 T cell receptor beta chains were sequenced from one sample in a study of cytomegalovirus exposure and HLA in healthy donors. The primer mix had 60 Vbeta and 13 Jbeta primers. Libraries were prepared by immunoSEQ multiplex PCR; TCRdb keeps only in-frame clonotypes and omits some of them. The sample records approximately 130,000 clones, 81% being singletons. Specimen: PBMCs. All receptors derive from a man between 18 and 29 years old in good health and CMV-seronegative.

This chain joins TRBV2 and TRBJ1-1; D call uncertain. The CDR3 has 11 amino acids. CDR1 and CDR2 from the germline V gene are SNHLY and FYNNEI. The germline V and J ends were trimmed by 7 bases and 2 bases, with 5 bases remaining between them. Here the CDR3 reads CASTSNTEAFF. In DNA, the CDR3 is TGTGCCAGCACGTCCAACACTGAAGCTTTCTTT.

The rearrangement joins TRBV7-9 to TRBJ2-7; TRBD2 might be the D (5 bases). Germline V lookup: CDR1 SEHNR, CDR2 FQNEAQ (reference sequence). Trimming took off 4 bases at V and 2 bases at J, with 15 bases between the two ends. CDR3 length: 15 residues. As DNA, the CDR3 is TGTGCCAGCAGCTCACGACACGGGATACCCTACGAGCAGTACTTC. This gives the protein CASSSRHGIPYEQYF. Full variable domain (rest looked up from reference TRBV7-9 and TRBJ2-7): DTGVSQNPRHKITKRGQNVTFRCDPISEHNRLYWYRQTLGQGPEFLTYFQNEAQLEKSRLLSDRFSAERPKGSFSTLEIQRTEQGDSAMYLCASSSRHGIPYEQYFGPGTRLTVT.

The chain combines TRBV2 with TRBJ2-7; 7 bases are shared with TRBD2. This CDR3 spans 17 amino acids. Germline CDR1 and CDR2: SNHLY and FYNNEI. J was trimmed by 0 bases and V by 3 bases; bases with no gene match: 11. CDR3 amino acids: CASSDLDWRGSSYEQYF. The CDR3 DNA sequence: TGTGCCAGCAGTGACCTCGACTGGCGGGGGAGCTCCTACGAGCAGTACTTC.

The chain is built from TRBV7-9 and TRBJ2-7, with 9 nucleotides matching TRBD2. The V segment lost 2 bases and the J segment 3 bases; nucleotides outside the gene matches: 14. CDR1 SEHNR and CDR2 FQNEAQ come from the germline V gene (reference sequence). This CDR3 has 18 amino acids. CDR3 loop: CASSLPSRGASGVYEQYF. CDR3 nucleotide sequence: TGTGCCAGCAGCTTACCTAGTCGTGGGGCTAGCGGGGTCTACGAGCAGTACTTC. The variable domain in full, with the rest retrieved from reference TRBV7-9 and TRBJ2-7, is DTGVSQNPRHKITKRGQNVTFRCDPISEHNRLYWYRQTLGQGPEFLTYFQNEAQLEKSRLLSDRFSAERPKGSFSTLEIQRTEQGDSAMYLCASSLPSRGASGVYEQYFGPGTRLTVT.

The V gene is TRBV30, the J gene TRBJ2-5, with D perhaps matching TRBD2 (5 bases). CDR1 is GTSNPN and CDR2 is SVGIG in the germline V gene (reference sequence). With 7 bases removed from V and 7 bases from J, the gap between germline ends came to 13 bases. The CDR3 runs to 11 residues. The CDR3 is CAYPLGGTQYF. In nucleotides, the CDR3 is TGTGCCTACCCCCTCGGAGGGACCCAGTACTTC.

The rearrangement links TRBV15 to TRBJ1-5, with D unclear. Germline-derived CDR1 and CDR2 are LNHNV and YYDKDF (reference sequence). This CDR3 is 15 amino acids long. V was cut by 0 bases and J by 0 bases, with 6 bases left in between. The CDR3 DNA sequence: TGTGCCACCAGCAGAGAATACGGTAGCAATCAGCCCCAGCATTTT. Translation gives CATSREYGSNQPQHF. The full variable domain, with the rest looked up from reference TRBV15 and TRBJ1-5, is DAMVIQNPRYQVTQFGKPVTLSCSQTLNHNVMYWYQQKSSQAPKLLFHYYDKDFNNEADTPDNFQSRRPNTSFCFLDIRSPGLGDTAMYLCATSREYGSNQPQHFGDGTRLSIL.

This rearrangement joins TRBV30 to TRBJ2-7; 10 positions agree with TRBD2. The ends lost 2 bases at V and 2 bases at J; junction bases unmatched: 3. CDR3 length: 14 residues. Germline V lookup: CDR1 GTSNPN, CDR2 SVGIG (reference sequence). This chain's CDR3 is CAWSPGLAAYEQYF. CDR3 in DNA: TGTGCCTGGAGTCCCGGACTAGCGGCCTACGAGCAGTACTTC.

The chain uses TRBV27 and TRBJ1-1; TRBD1 matches 7 bases. V lost 5 bases, J lost 1 base, and 7 bases stayed unmatched. Germline V gene lookup returns CDR1 MNHEY and CDR2 SMNVEV (reference sequence). The CDR3 is 15 amino acids. CDR3 loop: CASSIKRTGNTEAFF. CDR3 bases: TGTGCCAGCAGTATAAAAAGGACAGGGAACACTGAAGCTTTCTTT.

A remark on this clone: The same CDR3 is also encoded by other DNA sequences in this sample. The CDR3 loop reads CASSVAGRTDTQYF. As DNA, the CDR3 is TGTGCCAGCAGCGTTGCGGGGCGCACAGATACGCAGTATTTT. The chain employs TRBV9 and TRBJ2-3, with D tentatively TRBD2 (6 bases). Germline CDR1 reads SGDLS; CDR2 reads YYNGEE. V was pared by 2 bases and J by 1 base, with 8 bases between. This CDR3 region has 14 residues.

The genes are TRBV4-3 and TRBJ1-6; D call uncertain. From germline, CDR1 is LGHNA and CDR2 YSLEER. The CDR3 covers 16 residues. Trimming shortened V by 0 bases and J by 7 bases, and 13 bases separated the two germline ends. The CDR3 sequence: CASSQDRGFGNSPLHF. The CDR3 DNA follows: TGCGCCAGCAGCCAAGATCGAGGGTTCGGGAATTCACCCCTCCACTTT.

The genes are TRBV2 and TRBJ1-4; tentatively, D is TRBD1 (6 bases). V was cut by 3 bases and J by 8 bases, with 13 bases left in between. Per the germline V gene, CDR1 is SNHLY and CDR2 is FYNNEI. This CDR3 is built from 14 residues. The CDR3 reads CASSDLAGEEKLFF. As DNA, the CDR3 is TGTGCCAGCAGTGACCTGGCAGGGGAAGAAAAACTGTTTTTT.

V and J are TRBV30 and TRBJ1-5, with D perhaps TRBD1 (5 bases). CDR1 and CDR2 from the germline V gene are GTSNPN and SVGIG (reference sequence). This CDR3 comprises 14 residues. Trimming took off 1 base at V and 1 base at J, with 8 bases between the two ends. CDR3 residues: CAWSGGGSNQPQHF. CDR3 coding DNA: TGTGCCTGGAGTGGTGGGGGGAGCAATCAGCCCCAGCATTTT.

This clone appeared a few times. The rearrangement uses TRBV27 and TRBJ2-7, with a possible D match to TRBD1 (5 bases). Trimming cost V 3 bases and J 4 bases, with 13 bases left between them. Germline CDR1 MNHEY, CDR2 SMNVEV (reference sequence). The CDR3 extends over 14 amino acids. CDR3 in amino acids: CASSFVFQGYEQYF. CDR3 nucleotides: TGTGCCAGCAGTTTCGTGTTCCAGGGATACGAGCAGTACTTC.

The chain recombines TRBV30 with TRBJ1-2; TRBD1 aligns across 9 bases. There are 15 residues in the CDR3. CDR1 and CDR2 (germline): GTSNPN, SVGIG (reference sequence). Germline trimming cut 0 bases from V and 8 bases from J; bases unmatched to any gene: 10. DNA of the CDR3: TGTGCCTGGAGTGTACCCCGGGACAGGGAGGGCGGCTACACCTTC. It codes for CAWSVPRDREGGYTF. Complete variable domain (other parts from reference TRBV30 and TRBJ1-2): SQTIHQWPATLVQPVGSPLSLECTVEGTSNPNLYWYRQAAGRGLQLLFYSVGIGQISSEVPQNLSASRPQDRQFILSSKKLLLSDSGFYLCAWSVPRDREGGYTFGSGTRLTVV.

This sequence joins TRBV10-3 and TRBJ2-7; TRBD1 might be the D (6 bases). V lost 2 bases and J lost 3, with 11 bases in between. The CDR3 contains 14 residues. Germline CDR1 reads ENHRY; CDR2 reads SYGVKD. As DNA, the CDR3 is TGTGCCATCAGTGAGGGACAGAACTTCTACGAGCAGTACTTC. The encoded protein is CAISEGQNFYEQYF.

V and J are TRBV11-2 and TRBJ2-7; D perhaps matches TRBD2 (5 bases). The CDR3 loop spans 13 amino acids. The germline CDR1 and CDR2 sequences are SGHAT and FQNNGV. V shed 5 bases and J shed 0 bases, with 8 bases lying between them. The CDR3 sequence: CASSEGLSYEQYF. CDR3 bases: TGTGCCAGCAGCGAGGGTCTCTCCTACGAGCAGTACTTC.

The chain employs TRBV30 and TRBJ2-3, with no clear D. The germline V and J ends were trimmed by 2 bases and 5 bases, with 8 bases remaining between them. This CDR3 has 12 residues. Looked up from germline, CDR1 is GTSNPN and CDR2 is SVGIG (reference sequence). CDR3 amino acids: CAWSSPIDTQYF. The CDR3, as DNA: TGTGCCTGGAGTTCCCCCATAGATACGCAGTATTTT.

The V and J genes are TRBV19 and TRBJ2-5; D not certain. The CDR3 has 14 residues. V lost 6 bases to trimming and J lost 1 base, with 12 bases between them. CDR1 LNHDA and CDR2 SQIVND come from the germline V gene (reference sequence). CDR3 in DNA: TGTGCCAGTAGCGTCAGCGCAGCCCAAGAGACCCAGTACTTC. It is translated as CASSVSAAQETQYF.

J is TRBJ2-7 and V is TRBV18; D is unresolved. V was trimmed by 5 bases and J by 0 bases, leaving 8 bases between them. This CDR3 has 13 amino acids. Germline V gives CDR1 KGHSH, CDR2 LQKENI. The CDR3, as DNA: TGTGCCAGCTCAGAGATGAACTCCTACGAGCAGTACTTC. Translated: CASSEMNSYEQYF.

The chain joins TRBV19 to TRBJ2-6, with 9 nucleotides matching TRBD1. Germline lookup yields CDR1 LNHDA and CDR2 SQIVND (reference sequence). The CDR3 sequence is 16 residues long. Trimming at V came to 4 bases and at J to 4 bases, leaving 5 bases not matched to a gene. CDR3 DNA sequence: TGTGCCAGTAGTAGGACAGGGGATCCCGGGGCCAACGTCCTGACTTTC. This translates into CASSRTGDPGANVLTF.

V gene TRBV4-1 combines with J gene TRBJ1-5, with D perhaps matching TRBD1 (5 bases). The CDR3 contains 14 residues. Trimming stripped 2 bases from V and 9 bases from J, with 14 bases between. Per the germline V gene, CDR1 is MGHRA and CDR2 is YSYEKL. CDR3 residues: CASSQSGFGRPQHF. The CDR3 region has the DNA TGCGCCAGCAGCCAATCAGGGTTCGGCCGGCCCCAGCATTTT.